This T cell receptor (beta chain) was identified during a study of cytomegalovirus exposure and HLA in healthy donors. General study findings and limits: Overall, around 150 TCR beta chains were annotated as cytomegalovirus-associated.

This clone is a singleton in its sample. The antigen remains unidentified. The ends lost 1 base at V and 3 bases at J; junction bases unmatched: 0. Looked up from germline, CDR1 is SSHAT and CDR2 is FNYEAQ (reference sequence). This CDR3 spans 15 amino acids. In the PCR, 60 Vbeta and 13 Jbeta primers were used. Sequencing was performed with immunoSEQ multiplex PCR; in TCRdb, only in-frame clones are kept and a portion is missing. The sample yields over 150,000 clones, 75% seen once. This cohort consisted of healthy bone marrow donors. Sequencing input: PBMCs. This receptor was identified in a man aged 18 to 29 in good health and CMV-seronegative. J is TRBJ2-3 and V is TRBV7-7; TRBD2 aligns across 11 bases. This CDR3 reads CASSLGTSGTDTQYF. CDR3 DNA sequence: TGTGCCAGCAGCTTAGGGACTAGCGGGACAGATACGCAGTATTTT.